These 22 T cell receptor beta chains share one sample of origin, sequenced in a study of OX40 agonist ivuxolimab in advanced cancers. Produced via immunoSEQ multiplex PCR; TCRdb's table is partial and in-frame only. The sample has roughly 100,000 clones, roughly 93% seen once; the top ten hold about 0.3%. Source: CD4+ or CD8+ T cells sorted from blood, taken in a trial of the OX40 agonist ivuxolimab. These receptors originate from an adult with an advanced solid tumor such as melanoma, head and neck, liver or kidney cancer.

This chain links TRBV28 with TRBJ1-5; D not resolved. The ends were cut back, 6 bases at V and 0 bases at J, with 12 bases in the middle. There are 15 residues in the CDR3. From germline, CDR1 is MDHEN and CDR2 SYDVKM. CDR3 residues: CASSRPSYSNQPQHF. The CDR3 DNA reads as TGTGCCAGCAGCCGACCCTCATATAGCAATCAGCCCCAGCATTTT.

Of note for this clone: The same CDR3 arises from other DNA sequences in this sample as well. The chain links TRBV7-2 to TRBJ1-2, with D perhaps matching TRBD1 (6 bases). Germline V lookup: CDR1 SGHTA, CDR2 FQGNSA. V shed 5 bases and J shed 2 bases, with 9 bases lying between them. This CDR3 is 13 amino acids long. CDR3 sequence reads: CASSAGQNYGYTF. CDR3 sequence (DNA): TGTGCCAGCAGCGCCGGACAGAACTATGGCTACACCTTC.

CDR3 region: CAISEASTDTQYF. The CDR3 DNA reads TGTGCCATCAGTGAGGCTAGCACAGATACGCAGTATTTT. The rearrangement links TRBV10-3 to TRBJ2-3, with D hard to call. This CDR3 has 13 amino acids. Between the trimmed V and J ends, which lost 2 bases and 0 bases, there was a span of 3 bases. The germline V gene encodes CDR1 ENHRY and CDR2 SYGVKD.

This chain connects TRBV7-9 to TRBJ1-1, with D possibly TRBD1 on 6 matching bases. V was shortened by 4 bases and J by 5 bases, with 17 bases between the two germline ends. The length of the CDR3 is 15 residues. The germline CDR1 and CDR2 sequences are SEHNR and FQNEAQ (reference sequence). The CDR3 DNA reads TGTGCCAGCAGCTACAATAGGGGGGTCGGAACTGAAGCTTTCTTT. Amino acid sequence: CASSYNRGVGTEAFF. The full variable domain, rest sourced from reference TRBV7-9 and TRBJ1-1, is DTGVSQNPRHKITKRGQNVTFRCDPISEHNRLYWYRQTLGQGPEFLTYFQNEAQLEKSRLLSDRFSAERPKGSFSTLEIQRTEQGDSAMYLCASSYNRGVGTEAFFGQGTRLTVV.

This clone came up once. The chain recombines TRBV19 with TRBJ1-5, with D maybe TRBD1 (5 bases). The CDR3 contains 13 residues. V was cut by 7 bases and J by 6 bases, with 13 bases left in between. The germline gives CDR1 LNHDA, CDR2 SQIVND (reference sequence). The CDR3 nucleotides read TGTGCCAGTATGGGACGGGAAAGTCAGCCCCAGCATTTT. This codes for CASMGRESQPQHF. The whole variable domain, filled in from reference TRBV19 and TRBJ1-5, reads DGGITQSPKYLFRKEGQNVTLSCEQNLNHDAMYWYRQDPGQGLRLIYYSQIVNDFQKGDIAEGYSVSREKKESFPLTVTSAQKNPTAFYLCASMGRESQPQHFGDGTRLSIL.

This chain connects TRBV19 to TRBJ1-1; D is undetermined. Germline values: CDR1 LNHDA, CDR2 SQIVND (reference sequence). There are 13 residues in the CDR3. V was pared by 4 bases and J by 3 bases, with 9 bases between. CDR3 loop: CASSTVPDTEAFF. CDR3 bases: TGTGCCAGTAGTACGGTTCCGGACACTGAAGCTTTCTTT.

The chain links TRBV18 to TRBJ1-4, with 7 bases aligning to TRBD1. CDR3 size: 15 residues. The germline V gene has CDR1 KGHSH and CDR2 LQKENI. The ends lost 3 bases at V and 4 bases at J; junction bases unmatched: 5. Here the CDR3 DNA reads TGTGCCAGCTCACCGAGGGCAGGGGGTAATGAAAAACTGTTTTTT. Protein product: CASSPRAGGNEKLFF.

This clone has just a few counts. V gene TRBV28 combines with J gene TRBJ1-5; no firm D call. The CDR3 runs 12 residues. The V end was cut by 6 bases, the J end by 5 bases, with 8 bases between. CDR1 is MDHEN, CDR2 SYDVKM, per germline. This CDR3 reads CASSFRYQPQHF. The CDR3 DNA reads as TGTGCCAGCAGCTTCCGGTATCAGCCCCAGCATTTT.

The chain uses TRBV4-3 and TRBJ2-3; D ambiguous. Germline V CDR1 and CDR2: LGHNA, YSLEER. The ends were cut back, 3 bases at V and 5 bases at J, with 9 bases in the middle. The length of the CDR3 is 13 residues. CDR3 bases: TGCGCCAGCAGCCATCCTGCTGGAGATACGCAGTATTTT. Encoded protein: CASSHPAGDTQYF.

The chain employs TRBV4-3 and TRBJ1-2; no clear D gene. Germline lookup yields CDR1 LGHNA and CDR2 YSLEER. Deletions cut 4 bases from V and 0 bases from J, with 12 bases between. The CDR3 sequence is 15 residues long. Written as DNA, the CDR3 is TGCGCCAGCAGCCTCAGACCAGGATCTAACTATGGCTACACCTTC. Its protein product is CASSLRPGSNYGYTF.

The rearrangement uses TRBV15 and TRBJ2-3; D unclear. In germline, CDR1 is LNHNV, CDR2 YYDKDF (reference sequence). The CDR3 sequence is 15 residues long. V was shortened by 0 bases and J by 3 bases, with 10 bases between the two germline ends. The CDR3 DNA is TGTGCCACCAGCAGAGACTACGTAGAGACAGATACGCAGTATTTT. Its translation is CATSRDYVETDTQYF.

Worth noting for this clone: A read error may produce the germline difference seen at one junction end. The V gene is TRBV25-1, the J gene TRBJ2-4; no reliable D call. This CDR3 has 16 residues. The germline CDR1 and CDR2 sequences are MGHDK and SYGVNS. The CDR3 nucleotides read TGTGCCAGCAGCGAATTTGGCGGTCCCAAACCGGACATTCAGTACTTC. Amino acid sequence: CASSEFGGPKPDIQYF.

In nucleotides, the CDR3 is TGTGCCAGCAGGACTACCTCAGGTACCAAAAACATTCAGTACTTC. This gives the protein CASRTTSGTKNIQYF. The chain carries TRBV27 and TRBJ2-4; tentatively, D is TRBD2 (5 bases). This CDR3 has 15 amino acids. The V end was cut by 6 bases, the J end by 2 bases, with 14 bases between. The germline CDR1 and CDR2 sequences are MNHEY and SMNVEV (reference sequence).

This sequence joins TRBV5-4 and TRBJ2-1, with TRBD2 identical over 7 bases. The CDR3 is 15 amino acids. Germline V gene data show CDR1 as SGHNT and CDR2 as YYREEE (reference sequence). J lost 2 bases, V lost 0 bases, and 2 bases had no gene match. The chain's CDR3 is CASSLASGAYNEQFF. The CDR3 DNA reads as TGTGCCAGCAGCTTGGCTAGCGGAGCCTACAATGAGCAGTTCTTC.

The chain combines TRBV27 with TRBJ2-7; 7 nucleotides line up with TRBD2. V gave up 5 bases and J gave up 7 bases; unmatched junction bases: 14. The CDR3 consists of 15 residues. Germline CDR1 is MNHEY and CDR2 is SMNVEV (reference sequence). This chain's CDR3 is CASSKGGREIWEQYV. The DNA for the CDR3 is TGTGCCAGCAGTAAAGGAGGGCGGGAGATTTGGGAGCAGTACGTC.

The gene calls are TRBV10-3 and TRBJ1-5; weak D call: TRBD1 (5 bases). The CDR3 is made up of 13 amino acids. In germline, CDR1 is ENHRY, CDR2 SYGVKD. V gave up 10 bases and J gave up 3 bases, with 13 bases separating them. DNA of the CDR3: TGTGCCACGCTCAGGGACCTCAATCAGCCCCAGCATTTT. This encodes CATLRDLNQPQHF.

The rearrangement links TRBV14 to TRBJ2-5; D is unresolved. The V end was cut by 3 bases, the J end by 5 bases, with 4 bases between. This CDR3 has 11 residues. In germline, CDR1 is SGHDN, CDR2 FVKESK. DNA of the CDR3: TGTGCCAGCAGCCACTCCGAGACCCAGTACTTC. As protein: CASSHSETQYF.

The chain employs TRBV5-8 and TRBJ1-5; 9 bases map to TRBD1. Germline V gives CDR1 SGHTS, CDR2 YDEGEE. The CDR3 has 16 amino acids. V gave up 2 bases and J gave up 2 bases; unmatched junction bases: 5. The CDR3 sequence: CASSLLQGAGNQPQHF. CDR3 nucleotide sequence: TGTGCCAGCAGCTTACTACAGGGGGCAGGCAATCAGCCCCAGCATTTT. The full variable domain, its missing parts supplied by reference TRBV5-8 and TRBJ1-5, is EAGVTQSPTHLIKTRGQQATLRCSPISGHTSVYWYQQALGLGLQFLLWYDEGEERNRGNFPPRFSGRQFPNYSSELNVNALELEDSALYLCASSLLQGAGNQPQHFGDGTRLSIL.

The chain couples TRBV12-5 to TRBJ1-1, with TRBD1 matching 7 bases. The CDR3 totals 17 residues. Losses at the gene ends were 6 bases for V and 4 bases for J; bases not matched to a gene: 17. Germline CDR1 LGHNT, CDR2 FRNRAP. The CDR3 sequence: CASGSALSRDRFTEAFF. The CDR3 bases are TGTGCTAGTGGATCCGCACTATCGCGGGACAGATTCACTGAAGCTTTCTTT.

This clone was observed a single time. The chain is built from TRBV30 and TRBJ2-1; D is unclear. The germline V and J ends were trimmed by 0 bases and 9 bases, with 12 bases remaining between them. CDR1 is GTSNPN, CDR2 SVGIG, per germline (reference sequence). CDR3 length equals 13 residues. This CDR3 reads CAWSVLRSGEQFF. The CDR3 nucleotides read TGTGCCTGGAGTGTTCTGCGCTCCGGTGAGCAGTTCTTC.

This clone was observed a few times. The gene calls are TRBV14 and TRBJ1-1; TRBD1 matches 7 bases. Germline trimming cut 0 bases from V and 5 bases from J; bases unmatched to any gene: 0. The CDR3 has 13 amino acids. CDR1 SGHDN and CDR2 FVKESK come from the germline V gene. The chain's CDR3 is CASSQDRGTEAFF. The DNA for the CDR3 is TGTGCCAGCAGCCAAGACAGGGGGACTGAAGCTTTCTTT.

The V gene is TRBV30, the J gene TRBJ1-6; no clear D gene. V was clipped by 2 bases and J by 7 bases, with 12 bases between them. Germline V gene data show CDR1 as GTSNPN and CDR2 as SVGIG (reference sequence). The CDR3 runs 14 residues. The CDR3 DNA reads TGTGCCTGGAGTTCCCGGGGTCGCAATTCACCCCTCCACTTT. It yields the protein CAWSSRGRNSPLHF.